The T cell receptor beta chain under discussion was sequenced for a study of cytomegalovirus exposure and HLA in healthy donors. Findings and limits, study-wide: A link between a missense DCLRE1C variant and TCR beta V- and J-gene trimming emerged from a later analysis.

Amplification used 60 Vbeta primers and 13 Jbeta primers. Only in-frame clones appear in the TCRdb table, and some are missing; sequencing was by immunoSEQ multiplex PCR. This table has around 140,000 clones, approximately 88% appearing once. It was healthy bone marrow donors who served as donors. On this clone itself: What it binds is unknown.

This clonotype was sampled from a woman aged 40 to 50 in good health and CMV-seronegative. Sequencing used PBMCs.

CDR3 nucleotides: TGTGCCAGCAGTCTCGGGGCGGGAGGGTCATACGAGCAGTACTTC. Translated, it gives CASSLGAGGSYEQYF. The chain carries TRBV2 and TRBJ2-7; TRBD2 matches 9 bases. This CDR3 spans 15 amino acids. V lost 5 bases and J lost 4; bases outside the gene matches: 9. The germline V gene has CDR1 SNHLY and CDR2 FYNNEI.